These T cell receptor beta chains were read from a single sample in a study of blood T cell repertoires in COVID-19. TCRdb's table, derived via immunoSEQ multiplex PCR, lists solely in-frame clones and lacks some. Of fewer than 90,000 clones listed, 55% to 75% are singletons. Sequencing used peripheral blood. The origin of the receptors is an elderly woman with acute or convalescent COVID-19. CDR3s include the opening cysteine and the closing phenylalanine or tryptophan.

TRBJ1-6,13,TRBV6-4,CASSDQTNSPLHF
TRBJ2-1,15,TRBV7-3,CASSLQRGAYNEQFF
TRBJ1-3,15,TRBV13,CASSLEDRAGDTIYF
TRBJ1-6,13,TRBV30,CASRESYNSPLHF
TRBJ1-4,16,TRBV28,CASSFFLGGRNEKLFF
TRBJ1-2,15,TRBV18,CASSPWTGDNYGYTF
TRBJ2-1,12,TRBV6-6,CASTGSYNEQFF
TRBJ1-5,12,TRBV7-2,CASSPRNQPQHF
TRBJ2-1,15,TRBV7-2,CASSVEGGRYNEQFF
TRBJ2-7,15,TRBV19,CASSTPGTEHYEQYF
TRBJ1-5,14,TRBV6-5,CASNLGGINQPQHF
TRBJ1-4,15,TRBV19,CASSISTGENEKLFF
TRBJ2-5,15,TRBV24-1,CATSVSDRGKETQYF
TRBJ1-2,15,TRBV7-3,CASSAYRGTNYGYTF
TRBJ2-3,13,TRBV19,CASSTWTGDTQYF
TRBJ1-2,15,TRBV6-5,CASSYGGTGNHGYTF
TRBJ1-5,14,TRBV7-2,CASSLTGANQPQHF
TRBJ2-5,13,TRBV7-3,CASSLYGQETQYF
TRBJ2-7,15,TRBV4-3,CASSQDPQGAYEQYF
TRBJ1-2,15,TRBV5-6,CASSFPAAGGDGYTF
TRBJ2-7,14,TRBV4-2,CASSQEDRGYEQYF
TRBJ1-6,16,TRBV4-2,CASSQARTEPNSPLHF
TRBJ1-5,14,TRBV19,CATRKGGGGQPQHF
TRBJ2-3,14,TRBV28,CASLKGRGLDTQYF
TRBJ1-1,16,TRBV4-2,CASSQRPGPMNTEAFF
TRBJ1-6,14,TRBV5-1,CASSFREHNSPLHF
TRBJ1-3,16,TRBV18,CASSPLIQGNGNTIYF
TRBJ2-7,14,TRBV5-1,CASSSGTEPYEQYF
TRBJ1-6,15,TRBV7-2,CASSLRGQHNSPLHF
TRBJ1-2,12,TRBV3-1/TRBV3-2,CASSQGAPGYTF
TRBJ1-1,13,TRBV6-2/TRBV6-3,CASSGTVETEAFF
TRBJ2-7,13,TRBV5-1,CASNQDSSYEQYF
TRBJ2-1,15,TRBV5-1,CASSLEPGLVNEQFF
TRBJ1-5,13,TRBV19,CASSDDRDQPQHF
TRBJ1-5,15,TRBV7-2,CASSLRGGPNQPQHF
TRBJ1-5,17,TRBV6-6,CASSPIIPQGALQPQHF
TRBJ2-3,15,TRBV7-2,CASSPQGQGADTQYF
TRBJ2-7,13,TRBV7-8,CASSPTGRRAQYF
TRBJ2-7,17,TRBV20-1,CSASGQSSSGGSYEQYF
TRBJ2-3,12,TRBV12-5,CASAPRWDTQYF
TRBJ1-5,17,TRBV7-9,CASSRTPTGAQAQPQHF
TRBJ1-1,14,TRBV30,CAWSVGTLNTEAFF
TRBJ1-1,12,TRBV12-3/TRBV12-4,CASSLSDTEAFF
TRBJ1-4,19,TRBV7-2,CASSLVPATGGAGNEKLFF
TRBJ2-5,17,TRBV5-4,CASSLGTSGGAQETQYF
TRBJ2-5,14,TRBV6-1,CASSEDPRKETQYF
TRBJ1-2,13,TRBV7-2,CASSLREHYGYTF